These T cell receptor beta chains were read from a single sample in a study of blood T cell repertoires in COVID-19. Produced via immunoSEQ multiplex PCR; TCRdb's table is partial and in-frame only. Of about 150,000 clones in the sample, 84% were seen once. Sequenced: peripheral blood. These receptors were taken from a human donor in a cohort sampled during active COVID-19. CDR3s include the opening cysteine and the closing phenylalanine or tryptophan. The order of the fields is V gene, D gene, J gene, CDR3 protein, CDR3 DNA. A D gene is named only where the DNA matches it firmly.

>TRBV11-2|-|TRBJ2-7
CASSLTGYEQYF
TGTGCCAGCAGCTTAACGGGTTACGAGCAGTACTTC
>TRBV18|-|TRBJ2-7
CASSPHRGVEQYF
TGTGCCAGCTCACCACATCGGGGAGTCGAGCAGTACTTC
>TRBV5-5|TRBD1|TRBJ1-5
CASSFTGEYSNQPQHF
TGTGCCAGCAGCTTTACAGGGGAGTATAGCAATCAGCCCCAGCATTTT
>TRBV10-3|TRBD2|TRBJ2-1
CAISESRSGSGNEQFF
TGTGCCATCAGTGAGTCGAGAAGCGGGAGTGGTAATGAGCAGTTCTTC
>TRBV18|-|TRBJ2-2
CASSPLGLGMNTGELFF
TGTGCCAGCTCACCTTTGGGACTGGGCATGAACACCGGGGAGCTGTTTTTT
>TRBV21-1|-|TRBJ2-1
CASSLQNRGNEQFF
TGTGCCAGCAGCCTACAAAACAGGGGAAATGAGCAGTTCTTC
>TRBV19|-|TRBJ2-2
CASSVLAATGELFF
TGTGCCAGTAGTGTGCTAGCCGCCACCGGGGAGCTGTTTTTT
>TRBV10-3|-|TRBJ1-6
CAISEDRWDRSPLHF
TGTGCCATCAGTGAGGACAGGTGGGATCGATCACCCCTCCACTTT
>TRBV20-1|TRBD2|TRBJ2-1
CSASKAGASYNEQFF
TGCAGTGCTAGTAAAGCGGGAGCTTCCTACAATGAGCAGTTCTTC
>TRBV6-5|TRBD1|TRBJ2-7
CASSTGTGAHEQYF
TGTGCCAGCAGTACCGGGACAGGGGCGCACGAGCAGTACTTC
>TRBV2|-|TRBJ2-1
CASSERQGLAYNEQFF
TGTGCCAGCAGTGAGCGTCAGGGACTGGCCTACAATGAGCAGTTCTTC
>TRBV29-1|TRBD2|TRBJ2-5
CSVVSGVLETQYF
TGCAGCGTTGTTAGCGGGGTACTGGAGACCCAGTACTTC